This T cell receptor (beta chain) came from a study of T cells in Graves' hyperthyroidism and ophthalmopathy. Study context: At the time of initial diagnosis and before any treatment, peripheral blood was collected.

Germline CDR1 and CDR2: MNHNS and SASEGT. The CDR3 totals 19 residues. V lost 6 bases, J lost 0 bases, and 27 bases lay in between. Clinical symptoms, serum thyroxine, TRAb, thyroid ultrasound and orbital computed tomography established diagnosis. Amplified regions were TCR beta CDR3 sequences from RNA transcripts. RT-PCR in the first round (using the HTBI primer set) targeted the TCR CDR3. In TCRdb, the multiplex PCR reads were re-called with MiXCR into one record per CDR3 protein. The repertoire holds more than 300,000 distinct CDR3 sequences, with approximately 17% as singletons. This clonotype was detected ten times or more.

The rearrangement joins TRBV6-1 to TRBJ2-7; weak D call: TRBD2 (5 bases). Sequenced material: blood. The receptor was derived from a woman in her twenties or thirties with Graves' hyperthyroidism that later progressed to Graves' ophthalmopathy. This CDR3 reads CASRPEASPQRATSYEQYF. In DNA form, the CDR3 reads TGTGCCAGCAGACCAGAGGCGTCCCCACAGAGGGCCACCTCCTACGAGCAGTACTTC.